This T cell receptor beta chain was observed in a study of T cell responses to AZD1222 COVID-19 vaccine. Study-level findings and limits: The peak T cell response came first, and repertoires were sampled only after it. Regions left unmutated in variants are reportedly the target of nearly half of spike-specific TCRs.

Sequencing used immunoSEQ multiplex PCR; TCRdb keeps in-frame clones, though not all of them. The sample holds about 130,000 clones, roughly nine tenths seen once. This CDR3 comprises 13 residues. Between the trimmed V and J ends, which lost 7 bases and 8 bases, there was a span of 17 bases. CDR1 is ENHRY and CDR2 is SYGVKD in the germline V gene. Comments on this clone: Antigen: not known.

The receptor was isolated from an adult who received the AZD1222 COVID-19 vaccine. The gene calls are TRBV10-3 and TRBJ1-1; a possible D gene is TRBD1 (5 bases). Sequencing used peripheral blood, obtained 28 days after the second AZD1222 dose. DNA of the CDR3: TGTGCCATCACAGGGTCCCTTGTGAGGGAAGCTTTCTTT. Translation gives CAITGSLVREAFF.